These T cell receptor beta chains were read from a single sample in a study of breast tumors, draining lymph nodes, adjacent tissues. TCRdb ran MiXCR on the multiplex PCR reads and lists one entry per CDR3 protein. The sample holds about 180,000 distinct CDR3 sequences, around a third seen once. Sequencing used axillary lymph node tissue. The receptors were sampled from a female donor with breast cancer. Some clones in this sample may be carry-over from other donors' samples. CDR3s include the opening cysteine and the closing phenylalanine or tryptophan. D genes are given only for firm matches. The size of a clone is reported for some rows only, either as once, few or many, or as a class for expanded clones.

v_call,clone_size,d_call,j_call,cdr3_nt,cdr3_aa
TRBV6-5,many,TRBD2,TRBJ2-3,TGTGCCAGCAGCCTAATCGGACTAGCGGGCGCAGATACGCAGTATTTT,CASSLIGLAGADTQYF
TRBV3-1,many,TRBD1,TRBJ1-4,TGTGCCAGCAGCCAGGGGACAGACATAGAAAAACTGTTTTTT,CASSQGTDIEKLFF
TRBV3-1,NA,TRBD1,TRBJ2-5,TGTGCCAGCAGCCTAGGGGACAGCGCTGTGGAGACCCAGTACTTC,CASSLGDSAVETQYF
TRBV7-6,many,NA,TRBJ1-6,TGTGCCAGCAGCTTTTCGGTAGAATCACCCCTCCACTTT,CASSFSVESPLHF
TRBV12-3/TRBV12-4,many,TRBD1,TRBJ1-2,TGTGCCTCCAACTACAGGGGGAACTATGGCTACACCTTC,CASNYRGNYGYTF
TRBV7-2,NA,TRBD1,TRBJ2-3,TGTGCCAGCAGCTTTAGCAGGGGGAACAATGAGCAGTATTTT,CASSFSRGNNEQYF
TRBV20-1,many,NA,TRBJ2-5,TGCAGTGCAAACGGGGTGGGAGTAGGGACCCAGTACTTC,CSANGVGVGTQYF
TRBV11-3,many,NA,TRBJ1-3,TGTGCCAGCAGCTTCGGCCCTCCGAGCTCTGGAAACACCATATATTTT,CASSFGPPSSGNTIYF
TRBV5-1,NA,TRBD1,TRBJ1-6,TGCGCCAGCAGCTTGGACCCGGGACAGAGCTCCTATAATTCACCCCTCCACTTT,CASSLDPGQSSYNSPLHF
TRBV9,many,NA,TRBJ2-7,TGTGCCAGCAGCCCCGTCACGTCCGGCGAGCAGTACTTC,CASSPVTSGEQYF
TRBV6-4,many,NA,TRBJ2-2,TGTGCCAGCAGTGACCGATTGAGAAAGGAGCTGTTTTTT,CASSDRLRKELFF
TRBV6-5,NA,NA,TRBJ2-1,TGTGCCAGCAGTCACTCGAGAAGCCCCTACAATGAGCAGTTCTTC,CASSHSRSPYNEQFF
TRBV7-2,many,TRBD1,TRBJ1-2,TGTGCCAGCAGCCCCCAAACAGGGGACTATGGCTACACCTTC,CASSPQTGDYGYTF